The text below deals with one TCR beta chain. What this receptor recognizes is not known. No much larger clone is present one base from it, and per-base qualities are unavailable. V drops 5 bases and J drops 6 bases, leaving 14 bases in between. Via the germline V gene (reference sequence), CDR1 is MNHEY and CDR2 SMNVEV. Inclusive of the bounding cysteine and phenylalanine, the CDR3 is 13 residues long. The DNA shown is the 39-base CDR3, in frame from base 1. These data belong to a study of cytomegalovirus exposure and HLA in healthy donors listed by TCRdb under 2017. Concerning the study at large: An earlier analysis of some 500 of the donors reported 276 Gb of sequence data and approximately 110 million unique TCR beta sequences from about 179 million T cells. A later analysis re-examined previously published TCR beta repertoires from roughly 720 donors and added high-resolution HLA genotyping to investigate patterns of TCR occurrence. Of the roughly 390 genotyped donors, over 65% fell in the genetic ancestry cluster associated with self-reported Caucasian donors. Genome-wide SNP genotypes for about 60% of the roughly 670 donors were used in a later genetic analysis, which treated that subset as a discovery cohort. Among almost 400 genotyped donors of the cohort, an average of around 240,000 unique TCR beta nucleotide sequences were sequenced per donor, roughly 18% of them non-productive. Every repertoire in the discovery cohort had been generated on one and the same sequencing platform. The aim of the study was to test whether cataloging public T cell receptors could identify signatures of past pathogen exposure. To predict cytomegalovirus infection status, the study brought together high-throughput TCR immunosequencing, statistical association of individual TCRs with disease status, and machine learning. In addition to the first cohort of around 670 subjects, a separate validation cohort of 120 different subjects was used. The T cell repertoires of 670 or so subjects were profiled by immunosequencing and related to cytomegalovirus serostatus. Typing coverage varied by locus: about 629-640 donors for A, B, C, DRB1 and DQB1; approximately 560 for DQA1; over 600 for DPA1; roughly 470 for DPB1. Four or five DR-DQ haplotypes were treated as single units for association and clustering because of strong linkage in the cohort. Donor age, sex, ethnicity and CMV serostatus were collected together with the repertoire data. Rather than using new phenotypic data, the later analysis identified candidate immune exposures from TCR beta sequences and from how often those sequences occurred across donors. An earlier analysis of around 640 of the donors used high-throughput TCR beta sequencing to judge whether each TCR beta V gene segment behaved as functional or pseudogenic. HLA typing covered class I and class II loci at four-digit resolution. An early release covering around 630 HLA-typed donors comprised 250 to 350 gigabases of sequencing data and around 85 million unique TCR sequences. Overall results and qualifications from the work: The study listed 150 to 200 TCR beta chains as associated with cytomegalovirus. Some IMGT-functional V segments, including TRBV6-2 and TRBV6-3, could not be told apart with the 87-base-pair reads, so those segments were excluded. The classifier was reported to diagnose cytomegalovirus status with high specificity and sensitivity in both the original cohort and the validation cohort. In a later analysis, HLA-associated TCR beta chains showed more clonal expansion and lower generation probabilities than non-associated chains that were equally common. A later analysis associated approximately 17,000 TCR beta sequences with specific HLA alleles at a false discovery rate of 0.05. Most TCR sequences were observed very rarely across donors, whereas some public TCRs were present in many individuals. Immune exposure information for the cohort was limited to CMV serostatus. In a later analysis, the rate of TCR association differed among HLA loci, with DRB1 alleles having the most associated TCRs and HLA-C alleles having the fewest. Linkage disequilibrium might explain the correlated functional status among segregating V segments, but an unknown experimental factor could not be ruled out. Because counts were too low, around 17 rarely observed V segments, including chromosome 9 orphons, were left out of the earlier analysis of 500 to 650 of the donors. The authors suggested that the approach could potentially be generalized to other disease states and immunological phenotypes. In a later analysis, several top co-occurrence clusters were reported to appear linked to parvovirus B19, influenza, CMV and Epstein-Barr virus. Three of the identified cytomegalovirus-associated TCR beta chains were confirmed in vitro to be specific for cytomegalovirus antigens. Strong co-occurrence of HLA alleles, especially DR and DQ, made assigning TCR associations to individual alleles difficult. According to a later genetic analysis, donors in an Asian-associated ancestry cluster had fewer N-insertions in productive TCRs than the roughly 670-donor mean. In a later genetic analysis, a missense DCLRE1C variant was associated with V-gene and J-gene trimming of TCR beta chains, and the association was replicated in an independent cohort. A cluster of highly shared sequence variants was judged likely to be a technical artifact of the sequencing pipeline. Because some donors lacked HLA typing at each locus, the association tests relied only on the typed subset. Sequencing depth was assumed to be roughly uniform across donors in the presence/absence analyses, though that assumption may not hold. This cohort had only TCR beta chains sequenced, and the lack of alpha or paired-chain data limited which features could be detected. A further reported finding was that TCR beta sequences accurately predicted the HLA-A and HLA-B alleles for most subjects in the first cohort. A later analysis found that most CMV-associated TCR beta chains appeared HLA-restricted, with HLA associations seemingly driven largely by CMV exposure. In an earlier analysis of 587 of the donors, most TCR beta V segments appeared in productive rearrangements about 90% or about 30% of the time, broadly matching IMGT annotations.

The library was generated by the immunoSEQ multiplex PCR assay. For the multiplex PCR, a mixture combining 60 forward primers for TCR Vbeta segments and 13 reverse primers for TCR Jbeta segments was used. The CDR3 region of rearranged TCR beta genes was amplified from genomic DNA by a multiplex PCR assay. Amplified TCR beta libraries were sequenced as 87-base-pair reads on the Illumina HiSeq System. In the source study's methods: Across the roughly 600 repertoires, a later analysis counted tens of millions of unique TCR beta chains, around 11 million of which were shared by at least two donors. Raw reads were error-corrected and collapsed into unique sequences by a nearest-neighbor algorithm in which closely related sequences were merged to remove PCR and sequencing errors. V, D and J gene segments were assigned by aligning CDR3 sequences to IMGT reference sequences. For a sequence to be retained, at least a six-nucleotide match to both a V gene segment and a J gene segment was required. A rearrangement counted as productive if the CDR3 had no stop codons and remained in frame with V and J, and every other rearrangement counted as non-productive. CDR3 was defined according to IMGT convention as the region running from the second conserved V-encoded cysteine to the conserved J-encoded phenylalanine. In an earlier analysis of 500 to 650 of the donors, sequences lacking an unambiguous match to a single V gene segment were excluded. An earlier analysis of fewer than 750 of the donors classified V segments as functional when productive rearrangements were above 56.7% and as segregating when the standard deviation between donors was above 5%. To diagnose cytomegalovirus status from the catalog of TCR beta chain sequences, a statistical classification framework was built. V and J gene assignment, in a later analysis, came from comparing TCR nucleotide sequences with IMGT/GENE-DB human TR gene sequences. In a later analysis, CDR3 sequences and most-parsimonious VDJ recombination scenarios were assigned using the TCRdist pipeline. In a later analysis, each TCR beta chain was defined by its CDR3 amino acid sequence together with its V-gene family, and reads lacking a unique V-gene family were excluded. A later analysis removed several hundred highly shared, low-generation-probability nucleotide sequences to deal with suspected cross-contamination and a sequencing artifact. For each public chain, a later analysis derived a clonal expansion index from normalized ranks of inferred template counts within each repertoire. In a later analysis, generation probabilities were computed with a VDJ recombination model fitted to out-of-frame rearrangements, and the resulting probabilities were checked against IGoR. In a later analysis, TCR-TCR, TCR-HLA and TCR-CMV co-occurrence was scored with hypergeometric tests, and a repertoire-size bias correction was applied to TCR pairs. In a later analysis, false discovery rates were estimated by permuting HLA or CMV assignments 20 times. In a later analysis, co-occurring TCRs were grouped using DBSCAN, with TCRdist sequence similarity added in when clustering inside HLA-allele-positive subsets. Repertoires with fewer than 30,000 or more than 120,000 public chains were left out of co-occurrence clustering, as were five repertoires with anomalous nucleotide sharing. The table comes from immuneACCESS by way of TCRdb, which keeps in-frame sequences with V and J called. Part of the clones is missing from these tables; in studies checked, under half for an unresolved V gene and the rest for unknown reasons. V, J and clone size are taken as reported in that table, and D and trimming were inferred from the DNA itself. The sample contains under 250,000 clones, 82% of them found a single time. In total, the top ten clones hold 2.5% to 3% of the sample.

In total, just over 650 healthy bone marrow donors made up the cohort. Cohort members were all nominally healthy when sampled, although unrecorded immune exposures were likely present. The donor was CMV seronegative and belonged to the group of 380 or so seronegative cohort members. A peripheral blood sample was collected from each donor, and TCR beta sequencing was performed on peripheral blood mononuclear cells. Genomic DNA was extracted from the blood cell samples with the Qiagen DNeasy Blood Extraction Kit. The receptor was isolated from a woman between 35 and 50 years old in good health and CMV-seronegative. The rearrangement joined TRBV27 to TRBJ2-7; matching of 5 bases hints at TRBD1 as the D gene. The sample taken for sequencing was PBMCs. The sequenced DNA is TGTGCCAGCAGTCACGACCCTAGGGGCGAGCAGTACTTC. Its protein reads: CASSHDPRGEQYF.